These T cell receptor beta chains were read from a single sample in a study of T cells in Graves' hyperthyroidism and ophthalmopathy. TCRdb ran MiXCR on the multiplex PCR reads and lists one entry per CDR3 protein. This sample has about 570,000 distinct CDR3 sequences, with just over 45% found just once. The specimen was peripheral blood or thyroid tissue (not recorded which). The receptors originated from an adult woman with Graves' disease, either hyperthyroidism or ophthalmopathy (not recorded which). Both conserved end residues are trimmed from each CDR3. Not all rows give a size; the values are once, few, many and, for expanded clones, a class.

clone size	V gene	J gene	CDR3 protein
.	TRBV20-1	TRBJ1-2	SARDPGRAGGIYGYT
.	TRBV5-8	TRBJ2-6	ASSMVGANVLT
few	TRBV24-1	TRBJ1-1	ATRSTANTEAF
.	TRBV6-5	TRBJ1-3	AISETRRGNTIY
.	TRBV5-4	TRBJ1-2	ASSADVVYGYT
.	TRBV25-1	TRBJ2-7	ASSDPTSGNTYEQY
.	TRBV19	TRBJ2-2	ASSISLASSGELF
.	TRBV29-1	TRBJ1-2	SAELAGYT
many	TRBV6-5	TRBJ2-7	ASSPLQAVFYEQY
.	TRBV19	TRBJ2-6	ASSIDGSPRGANVLT
.	TRBV15	TRBJ2-5	ATSRDLKSGGPRETQY
many	TRBV7-7	TRBJ2-2	ASSPKAGKGTGELF
.	TRBV7-9	TRBJ2-7	ASTTRLAGVPEQY
.	TRBV2	TRBJ1-2	ASSHDRTEGNYGYT
.	TRBV15	TRBJ2-5	ATSRVLNAGETQY
.	TRBV10-3	TRBJ1-6	AISRDRGSPLH
few	TRBV6-5	TRBJ1-1	ASSYLTENTEAF
few	TRBV29-1	TRBJ2-2	SVEGGTGELF
many	TRBV4-2	TRBJ1-1	ASSSDPSGDTEAF
many	TRBV5-5	TRBJ1-2	ASSTTGSVNYGYT
.	TRBV11-2	TRBJ2-5	AIRTEGTETQN
.	TRBV7-3	.	ASSLKSRGDTQY
many	TRBV7-6	TRBJ1-3	ASSLSGQGANTIY
many	TRBV19	TRBJ1-1	ASSNQQGRVGQNTEAF
many	TRBV6-1	TRBJ1-1	ASSRGIDTEAF
many	TRBV13	TRBJ2-7	ASSGQQKTYEQY
.	TRBV10-3	TRBJ2-5	AISEEGYKETQY
.	TRBV9	TRBJ2-5	ASSQDRGLAISETQY
.	TRBV6-2/TRBV6-3	TRBJ2-7	ASSSLTGQGGHEQY
many	TRBV5-6	TRBJ1-2	ASHWSSEYGYT
once	TRBV29-1	TRBJ1-1	IVSKTNTEAF
.	TRBV15	TRBJ2-5	ATSERTEAQETQY